This T cell receptor beta chain was obtained from a study of blood T cell repertoires in COVID-19 (dated by TCRdb to the early 2020s). The study in broad terms: Samples covering the acute and convalescent phases of COVID-19 were provided by collaborators in the United States, Italy and Spain. The prospective study material was composed of cDNA or gDNA derived from T cells, B-cell-depleted T cells, or PBMCs. Deeply sampled blood TCRbeta repertoires from subjects exposed to, actively infected with, or recovered from COVID-19 were included in the dataset. The repertoires were released in a freely available public database intended as a resource for research on the immune response to SARS-CoV-2. The samples were drawn from two sources: the first 160 participants of the ongoing ImmuneRACE study, and 950 to 1,500 subjects contributed by 6 global collaborators. A de-identified subject ID, COVID-19 status, age in years and sex were almost always included in the sample metadata. Where HLA class I and class II types were available, the types were taken from metadata supplied by the sample provider, not from assay-based typing. Broad study findings and their caveats: The amount of clinical and demographic metadata varied by source and participant and was provided uncurated.

TCRbeta CDR3 regions were amplified from genomic DNA by means of the immunoSEQ Assay, a bias-controlled multiplex PCR. In the source study's methods: Within the assay, amplification of reference gene primers was used to estimate how many nucleated cells each sample contained. Sequence reads were collapsed and filtered to measure the absolute abundance of every unique TCRbeta CDR3 rearrangement. For each sample, productive Simpson clonality was calculated by taking the square root of Simpson's diversity index across productive rearrangements. TCRdb limited this immuneACCESS table to in-frame rearrangements with V and J called. A share of clones is missing; checked studies link under half to unresolved V genes, and the rest is unexplained. V and J calls and clone size come straight from that table; D and trimming were deduced from the DNA. The sample table contains around 170,000 clones; only one count was recorded for almost 85% of them. Together, the top ten hold about 14% of the sample.

Collaborating institutions collected whole blood in K2EDTA tubes following their own protocols. For TCRbeta analysis, collaborators shipped samples as frozen whole blood, isolated PBMCs, or DNA extracted from either of those sample types. For this clone: What this receptor recognizes is not known. Base qualities are not at hand, and no much larger clone is one base apart.

This sequence was found in a man between 18 and 35 years old with active or convalescent COVID-19. Sequencing was performed on peripheral blood.

CDR3 reads: CASSPESRGWGGTEAFF. DNA sequence: TGTGCCAGCAGCCCCGAAAGCAGGGGTTGGGGGGGCACTGAAGCTTTCTTT. Rearrangement joined TRBV3-1 (or the pseudogene TRBV3-2) to TRBJ1-1; TRBD1 might be the D gene, on 6 matching bases. Taken from cysteine to phenylalanine, the CDR3 has 17 residues. Of all the DNA, just the CDR3 is kept, 51 bases in frame from base 1. The germline V gene (reference sequence) specifies LGHDT as CDR1 and YNNKEL as CDR2. V was cut back by 4 bases and J by 4 bases, leaving a gap of 22 bases between them.